The 30 T cell receptor beta chains below were found in one sample sequenced in a study of beta chain features in type 1 diabetes. The entirety of the isolated RNA underwent reverse transcription, so expressed TCRB transcripts were sequenced. Sequencing was performed with immunoSEQ multiplex PCR; in TCRdb, only in-frame clones are kept and a portion is missing. The profile shows roughly 290,000 clones, around 7.8% of them singletons. Material for sequencing was central memory CD4+ T cells from blood. The receptors shown here come from a woman between 18 and 29 years old in good health.

This clone has just a few counts. The chain joins TRBV5-6 to TRBJ2-7, with D possibly matching TRBD1 (5 bases). The V end lost 3 bases, the J end lost 6 bases, and 10 bases lay between the germline ends. The CDR3 is made up of 12 amino acids. Germline V CDR1 and CDR2: SGHDT, YYEEEE. The CDR3 DNA follows: TGTGCCAGCAGCTCCCCAGGGTCCGAGCAGTACGTC. Protein product: CASSSPGSEQYV.

The rearrangement joins TRBV2 to TRBJ2-3; 8 nucleotides agree with TRBD2. CDR1 and CDR2 (germline): SNHLY, FYNNEI. V was clipped by 6 bases and J by 7 bases; unmatched bases: 9. The CDR3 consists of 14 residues. In nucleotides, the CDR3 is TGTGCCAGCAGACTGGCGGGAGGAGGTAATACGCAGTATTTT. This translates into CASRLAGGGNTQYF.

The rearrangement joins TRBV7-6 to TRBJ1-2; TRBD1 matches 7 bases. The germline V gene has CDR1 SGHVS and CDR2 FNYEAQ. The CDR3 totals 14 residues. V was clipped by 5 bases and J by 8 bases; unmatched bases: 11. CDR3 sequence (DNA): TGTGCCAGCAGCCCTTCGGCAGCAGGGGGAGGCTACACCTTC. Amino acid sequence: CASSPSAAGGGYTF.

The chain carries TRBV2 and TRBJ1-5; weak D call: TRBD1 (5 bases). The CDR3 consists of 14 residues. In germline, CDR1 is SNHLY, CDR2 FYNNEI. Trimming removed 7 bases from V and 5 bases from J, with 15 bases in between. The CDR3: CASNIERGDQPQHF. CDR3 nucleotides: TGTGCCAGCAATATTGAAAGGGGCGATCAGCCCCAGCATTTT.

This clone was observed at least ten times. The chain uses TRBV7-2 and TRBJ2-6; weak D call: TRBD2 (6 bases). The length of the CDR3 is 15 residues. The V end was cut by 3 bases, the J end by 0 bases, with 6 bases between. CDR1 and CDR2 (germline): SGHTA, FQGNSA. The CDR3 bases are TGTGCCAGCAGCTTGGAGGGCTCTGGGGCCAACGTCCTGACTTTC. This sequence encodes CASSLEGSGANVLTF.

This clone appeared a few times. This chain uses TRBV5-1 with TRBJ2-3, with a tentative D call TRBD1 (5 bases). The CDR3 is 17 residues long. V was pared by 0 bases and J by 4 bases, with 18 bases between. Germline V gene data show CDR1 as SGHRS and CDR2 as YFSETQ. The CDR3 protein is CASSLGAITQGPDTQYF. DNA for the CDR3: TGCGCCAGCAGCTTGGGGGCCATTACTCAGGGTCCAGATACGCAGTATTTT. The entire variable domain, with the rest obtained from reference TRBV5-1 and TRBJ2-3, is as follows: KAGVTQTPRYLIKTRGQQVTLSCSPISGHRSVSWYQQTPGQGLQFLFEYFSETQRNKGNFPGRFSGRQFSNSRSEMNVSTLELGDSALYLCASSLGAITQGPDTQYFGPGTRLTVL.

This CDR3 is CASSSQKGRYGYTF. The DNA for the CDR3 is TGTGCCAGCAGTTCTCAAAAGGGGCGCTATGGCTACACCTTC. V usage is TRBV28 and J usage is TRBJ1-2; D possibly corresponds to TRBD1 (5 bases). Germline loops: CDR1 MDHEN, CDR2 SYDVKM. Between the trimmed V and J ends, which lost 4 bases and 4 bases, there was a span of 13 bases. The CDR3 is 14 residues long.

V is TRBV2 and J is TRBJ1-1; D is uncertain. The CDR3 loop spans 14 amino acids. Germline assignment: CDR1 SNHLY and CDR2 FYNNEI. With 5 bases removed from V and 1 base from J, the gap between germline ends came to 11 bases. CDR3 in amino acids: CASSHMIGNTEAFF. CDR3 coding DNA: TGTGCCAGCAGTCACATGATCGGGAACACTGAAGCTTTCTTT.

The table lists this clone with a few counts. This chain uses TRBV4-3 with TRBJ1-2, with D tentatively TRBD1 (6 bases). Per the germline V gene, CDR1 is LGHNA and CDR2 is YSLEER. Trimming pared 2 bases from V and 0 bases from J, leaving 13 bases between. This CDR3 contains 16 residues. The CDR3 region is CASSQTGLGANYGYTF. As DNA, the CDR3 is TGCGCCAGCAGCCAAACAGGGTTGGGGGCTAACTATGGCTACACCTTC.

This clone was found many times. The CDR3, as DNA: TGTGCCAGCAGCTCTTTACTTAGCGGGAGCTACGAGCAGTACTTC. Residues: CASSSLLSGSYEQYF. The chain uses TRBV5-6 and TRBJ2-7, with 9 bases identical to TRBD2. Trimming at V came to 3 bases and at J to 3 bases, leaving 7 bases not matched to a gene. The CDR3 is 15 residues long. The germline CDR1 and CDR2 sequences are SGHDT and YYEEEE. The whole variable domain, remainder taken from reference TRBV5-6 and TRBJ2-7, is DAGVTQSPTHLIKTRGQQVTLRCSPKSGHDTVSWYQQALGQGPQFIFQYYEEEERQRGNFPDRFSGHQFPNYSSELNVNALLLGDSALYLCASSSLLSGSYEQYFGPGTRLTVT.

In this sample, this clone turned up a few times. The chain has TRBV15 and TRBJ2-5; D remains ambiguous. Trimming took off 0 bases at V and 5 bases at J, with 16 bases between the two ends. The CDR3 length is 16 residues. In germline, CDR1 is LNHNV, CDR2 YYDKDF (reference sequence). The CDR3, as DNA: TGTGCCACCAGCAGAGATACCCGATGGCGTGCGGAGACCCAGTACTTC. It yields the protein CATSRDTRWRAETQYF.

This clone has more than one count but fewer than ten. This sequence joins TRBV27 and TRBJ2-4; maybe TRBD1 (6 bases). Germline loops: CDR1 MNHEY, CDR2 SMNVEV (reference sequence). The CDR3 is made up of 17 amino acids. Trimming took off 1 base at V and 1 base at J, with 14 bases between the two ends. The CDR3 loop reads CASSLWGPREAKNIQYF. The CDR3 DNA sequence: TGTGCCAGCAGTTTATGGGGGCCCCGCGAGGCCAAAAACATTCAGTACTTC.

The chain employs TRBV25-1 and TRBJ1-3; perhaps TRBD1 as D (6 bases). The V and J ends lost 4 bases and 0 bases respectively, with 13 bases between them. This CDR3 is built from 16 residues. Germline V gives CDR1 MGHDK, CDR2 SYGVNS. The CDR3 DNA follows: TGTGCCAGCAGTGGTACCCAGGGGCTCTCTGGAAACACCATATATTTT. Its translation: CASSGTQGLSGNTIYF.

Only a few counts were recorded for this clone. The CDR3 is CASSSSRDLQETQYF. The CDR3 DNA reads as TGTGCCAGCAGCTCATCCCGGGACTTACAAGAGACCCAGTACTTC. The chain is built from TRBV5-4 and TRBJ2-5, with D perhaps TRBD2 (6 bases). The V gene's germline CDR1 is SGHNT and CDR2 YYREEE (reference sequence). This CDR3 is built from 15 residues. Trimming pared 3 bases from V and 2 bases from J, leaving 14 bases between.

CDR3 sequence reads: CASSSPTRPYNEQFF. The CDR3 DNA sequence: TGTGCCAGCAGTTCCCCCACCCGGCCCTACAATGAGCAGTTCTTC. This chain links TRBV28 with TRBJ2-1; D is ambiguous. Trimming left V 4 bases short and J 2 bases short, with 12 bases between. Looked up from germline, CDR1 is MDHEN and CDR2 is SYDVKM. The CDR3 sequence is 15 residues long.

Only a few counts were recorded for this clone. The CDR3 DNA is TGCGCCAGCAGCTTGGACGTCAATCAGCCCCAGCATTTT. Protein sequence: CASSLDVNQPQHF. The V gene is TRBV5-1, the J gene TRBJ1-5; D is ambiguous. The V gene's germline CDR1 is SGHRS and CDR2 YFSETQ. V gave up 0 bases and J gave up 3 bases, with 4 bases separating them. The CDR3 has 13 amino acids.

Remarks on this clone: The germline gene is not matched at one end of the junction; a read error may be the cause. The genes are TRBV14 and TRBJ2-7; D is unclear. Germline CDR1 is SGHDN and CDR2 is FVKESK. The CDR3 consists of 11 residues. CDR3 DNA: TGTGCCAGCGGCCATAGAAAAGAGCAGTACTTC. This gives the protein CASGHRKEQYF.

This clone was seen a handful of times. This sequence joins TRBV29-1 and TRBJ2-7; 16 bases match TRBD2. From germline, CDR1 is SQVTM and CDR2 ANQGSEA. After removal of 6 bases from V and 6 bases from J, the junction contained 11 bases not matched to a gene. The length of the CDR3 is 16 residues. In DNA form, the CDR3 reads TGCAGCGTCGGGACTAGCGGGAGGGCCCTCGCCGTCGAGCAGTACTTC. Amino acids: CSVGTSGRALAVEQYF.

This clone was picked up a small number of times. This sequence joins TRBV9 and TRBJ2-2; D gene unclear. Germline CDR1 SGDLS, CDR2 YYNGEE. The length of the CDR3 is 17 residues. Trimming stripped 0 bases from V and 0 bases from J, with 12 bases between. The CDR3 nucleotides read TGTGCCAGCAGCGTAGCTGCCACCTTGGCGAACACCGGGGAGCTGTTTTTT. Protein product: CASSVAATLANTGELFF.

There are a few counts of this clone. The chain combines TRBV10-3 with TRBJ2-2, with D uncertain. This CDR3 spans 12 amino acids. Trimming pared 3 bases from V and 9 bases from J, leaving 8 bases between. CDR1 and CDR2 from the germline V gene are ENHRY and SYGVKD. The CDR3 DNA sequence: TGTGCCATCAGTGACGGTCCGCGGGAGCTGTTTTTT. Its protein is CAISDGPRELFF.

In its sample, this clone was seen a few times. The V gene is TRBV25-1, the J gene TRBJ1-1; unclear D gene. This CDR3 has 12 residues. V was shortened by 3 bases and J by 0 bases, with 2 bases between the two germline ends. Germline V gene data show CDR1 as MGHDK and CDR2 as SYGVNS. CDR3 loop: CASSEVNTEAFF. The CDR3 coding sequence is TGTGCCAGCAGTGAGGTGAACACTGAAGCTTTCTTT. The whole variable domain, filled in from reference TRBV25-1 and TRBJ1-1, reads EADIYQTPRYLVIGTGKKITLECSQTMGHDKMYWYQQDPGMELHLIHYSYGVNSTEKGDLSSESTVSRIRTEHFPLTLESARPSHTSQYLCASSEVNTEAFFGQGTRLTVV.

This chain links TRBV6-1 with TRBJ1-1; D may be TRBD1 (5 bases). Germline lookup yields CDR1 MNHNS and CDR2 SASEGT. The ends were cut back, 7 bases at V and 6 bases at J, with 18 bases in the middle. The CDR3 length is 14 residues. CDR3 amino acids: CASIVVRGTAEAFF. DNA for the CDR3: TGTGCCAGCATTGTCGTGAGGGGAACGGCTGAAGCTTTCTTT.

The gene calls are TRBV7-2 and TRBJ1-3; 8 nucleotides match TRBD1. Trimming cost V 5 bases and J 6 bases; bases outside gene matches: 6. Germline lookup yields CDR1 SGHTA and CDR2 FQGNSA. The CDR3 has 14 amino acids. CDR3 nucleotides: TGTGCCAGCAGCGTCACAGGGGGGGAAAACACCATATATTTT. As protein: CASSVTGGENTIYF. Combining the CDR3 with reference TRBV7-2 and TRBJ1-3 gives the whole variable domain GAGVSQSPSNKVTEKGKDVELRCDPISGHTALYWYRQSLGQGLEFLIYFQGNSAPDKSGLPSDRFSAERTGGSVSTLTIQRTQQEDSAVYLCASSVTGGENTIYFGEGSWLTVV.

The V and J genes are TRBV30 and TRBJ1-6; D is uncertain. From germline, CDR1 is GTSNPN and CDR2 SVGIG (reference sequence). With 0 bases removed from V and 11 bases from J, the gap between germline ends came to 5 bases. This CDR3 contains 11 residues. The CDR3 protein is CAWSVEPPLHF. CDR3 DNA: TGTGCCTGGAGTGTCGAGCCACCCCTCCACTTT.

This clone occurred many times. The gene calls are TRBV19 and TRBJ2-4; a possible D gene is TRBD2 (5 bases). Germline CDR1 LNHDA, CDR2 SQIVND (reference sequence). V lost 9 bases, J lost 3 bases, and 6 bases lay in between. This CDR3 comprises 11 residues. The CDR3 here is CASTSKNIQYF. As DNA, the CDR3 is TGTGCCAGCACTAGCAAAAACATTCAGTACTTC. The complete variable domain, with remaining parts taken from reference TRBV19 and TRBJ2-4, reads DGGITQSPKYLFRKEGQNVTLSCEQNLNHDAMYWYRQDPGQGLRLIYYSQIVNDFQKGDIAEGYSVSREKKESFPLTVTSAQKNPTAFYLCASTSKNIQYFGAGTRLSVL.

This chain uses TRBV2 with TRBJ1-1; D is perhaps TRBD1 (6 bases). Germline assignment: CDR1 SNHLY and CDR2 FYNNEI. The CDR3 has 11 amino acids. V shed 10 bases and J shed 1 base, with 7 bases lying between them. CDR3 sequence (DNA): TGTGCCAACAGGGAGAACACTGAAGCTTTCTTT. Protein product: CANRENTEAFF.

The rearrangement joins TRBV2 to TRBJ2-5, with D unresolved. V lost 10 bases to trimming and J lost 2 bases, with 11 bases between them. Germline assignment: CDR1 SNHLY and CDR2 FYNNEI. CDR3 length: 12 amino acids. The CDR3 sequence is CATGYLQETQYF. In DNA, the CDR3 is TGTGCCACGGGCTACCTACAAGAGACCCAGTACTTC.

This chain links TRBV11-3 with TRBJ2-6; TRBD1 agrees at 10 bases. The CDR3 is 17 residues long. Germline V gene data show CDR1 as SGHNT and CDR2 as YENEEA. V trimming: 4 bases; J trimming: 0 bases; junction bases outside the gene matches: 3. The CDR3 loop is CASSSGQGDSGANVLTF. Here the CDR3 DNA reads TGTGCCAGCAGCTCCGGACAGGGGGACTCTGGGGCCAACGTCCTGACTTTC.

In this sample, this clone turned up many times. The chain is built from TRBV9 and TRBJ1-2; D unclear. Germline assignment: CDR1 SGDLS and CDR2 YYNGEE. V was cut by 4 bases and J by 1 base, with 11 bases left in between. This CDR3 has 14 residues. CDR3 residues: CASSPGNSNYGYTF. The CDR3 DNA reads as TGTGCCAGCAGCCCCGGCAACAGTAACTATGGCTACACCTTC.

This clone came up a few times. This chain joins TRBV28 and TRBJ1-4; TRBD1 aligns across 9 bases. V trimming: 5 bases; J trimming: 6 bases; junction bases outside the gene matches: 7. This CDR3 is built from 15 residues. The V gene's germline CDR1 is MDHEN and CDR2 SYDVKM. CDR3 protein: CASSPQGQGDEKLFF. CDR3 bases: TGTGCCAGCAGTCCTCAGGGACAGGGTGATGAAAAACTGTTTTTT.